This T cell receptor (beta chain) emerged from a study of cytomegalovirus exposure and HLA in healthy donors. Germline CDR1 is LNHDA and CDR2 is SQIVND (reference sequence). CDR3 length equals 16 residues. After removal of 9 bases from V and 15 bases from J, the junction contained 23 bases not matched to a gene. Concerning this clone itself: Antigen specificity is unknown.

Study findings and constraints: About 180 TCR beta chains were listed as cytomegalovirus-associated.

The PCR had 60 Vbeta and 13 Jbeta primers. The assay was immunoSEQ multiplex PCR, and TCRdb's table has in-frame clones only and misses some. The sample lists 200,000 to 250,000 clones, approximately 78% occurring once. The source material was PBMCs. The origin of this receptor is a boy aged 5-17 years in good health and CMV-seronegative. This chain uses TRBV19 with TRBJ1-6, with 7 positions matching TRBD1. CDR3 sequence (DNA): TGTGCCAGCTCCGAGGGAAGATGGGCAGGGGGAAGCCTCCTCCACTTT. Translating it yields CASSEGRWAGGSLLHF.